The 26 T cell receptor beta chains listed next were all sequenced from one sample in a study of cytomegalovirus exposure and HLA in healthy donors. With 60 Vbeta and 13 Jbeta primers, the PCR was carried out. The table came from immunoSEQ multiplex PCR; TCRdb's copy has only in-frame clones and leaves some out. The sample consists of around 270,000 clones, over 70% of them appearing once. Sample: PBMCs. These TCRs come from a girl under 10 years old in good health and CMV-seronegative.

This clone was detected only once. The genes are TRBV5-6 and TRBJ1-1; no clear D. The germline V and J ends were trimmed by 4 bases and 7 bases, with 14 bases remaining between them. This CDR3 region has 13 residues. Germline CDR1 reads SGHDT; CDR2 reads YYEEEE. The CDR3 nucleotides are TGTGCCAGCAGCGCCGCTAGTAACCTTGAAGCTTTCTTT. Protein product: CASSAASNLEAFF.

The rearrangement uses TRBV6-5 and TRBJ2-3; TRBD2 aligns across 7 bases. The CDR3 runs to 14 residues. V trimming: 6 bases; J trimming: 1 base; junction bases outside the gene matches: 4. The V gene's germline CDR1 is MNHEY and CDR2 SVGAGI. The CDR3 loop reads CASRFLAGTDTQYF. Written as DNA, the CDR3 is TGTGCCAGCAGATTTCTAGCGGGCACAGATACGCAGTATTTT.

The chain couples TRBV2 to TRBJ2-7; TRBD2 is a possible D gene (6 bases). Trimming left V 7 bases short and J 1 base short, with 11 bases between. The CDR3 sequence is 13 residues long. The V gene's germline CDR1 is SNHLY and CDR2 FYNNEI. This CDR3 reads CASIPGESYEQYF. CDR3 in DNA: TGTGCCAGCATCCCGGGGGAGTCCTACGAGCAGTACTTC.

V is TRBV7-2 and J is TRBJ1-4, with a weak D call TRBD1 (5 bases). Trimming took off 1 base at V and 6 bases at J, with 21 bases between the two ends. The V gene's germline CDR1 is SGHTA and CDR2 FQGNSA. The CDR3 consists of 18 residues. CDR3 residues: CASSLVGGETVVHEKLFF. The DNA of the CDR3 is TGTGCCAGCAGCTTAGTTGGGGGGGAAACGGTAGTGCATGAAAAACTGTTTTTT.

The chain couples TRBV7-3 to TRBJ2-7; 9 bases align to TRBD1. Germline V lookup: CDR1 SGHTA, CDR2 FQGTGA. The CDR3 extends over 14 amino acids. With 5 bases clipped from V and 3 bases from J, the junction kept 5 bases outside the gene matches. CDR3 bases: TGTGCCAGCAGCCCGGGGACAGGGCTCTACGAGCAGTACTTC. As protein: CASSPGTGLYEQYF.

The chain has TRBV6-1 and TRBJ1-5; D remains unclear. Germline V gene lookup returns CDR1 MNHNS and CDR2 SASEGT. The ends were cut back, 6 bases at V and 3 bases at J, with 3 bases in the middle. The CDR3 is made up of 11 amino acids. This CDR3 is CASSSNQPQHF. The CDR3 nucleotides are TGTGCCAGCAGCTCCAATCAGCCCCAGCATTTT.

This chain uses TRBV28 with TRBJ1-2; TRBD1 matches at 8 bases. V lost 3 bases, J lost 2 bases, and 8 bases stayed unmatched. This CDR3 is built from 16 residues. CDR1 MDHEN and CDR2 SYDVKM come from the germline V gene. The chain's CDR3 is CASSFRTGWANYGYTF. In nucleotides, the CDR3 is TGTGCCAGCAGTTTTAGGACAGGGTGGGCGAACTATGGCTACACCTTC.

The chain employs TRBV27 and TRBJ2-6; TRBD2 is a possible D gene (5 bases). Looked up from germline, CDR1 is MNHEY and CDR2 is SMNVEV (reference sequence). The CDR3 contains 16 residues. With 5 bases removed from V and 3 bases from J, the gap between germline ends came to 14 bases. CDR3 coding DNA: TGTGCCAGCAGTCTAAATCGGGGTAGTGGGGCCAACGTCCTGACTTTC. It translates to CASSLNRGSGANVLTF. Variable domain in full (rest from reference TRBV27 and TRBJ2-6): EAQVTQNPRYLITVTGKKLTVTCSQNMNHEYMSWYRQDPGLGLRQIYYSMNVEVTDKGDVPEGYKVSRKEKRNFPLILESPSPNQTSLYFCASSLNRGSGANVLTFGAGSRLTVL.

This chain joins TRBV4-1 and TRBJ1-4, with D hard to call. This CDR3 region has 17 residues. Deletions cut 1 base from V and 8 bases from J, with 20 bases between. The germline CDR1 and CDR2 sequences are MGHRA and YSYEKL. CDR3 sequence reads: CASSQGPGSGGREKLFF. In DNA, the CDR3 is TGCGCCAGCAGCCAAGGCCCCGGATCAGGAGGGAGGGAAAAACTGTTTTTT.

The genes are TRBV28 and TRBJ1-2; 9 bases map to TRBD1. Per germline, CDR1 MDHEN and CDR2 SYDVKM. The CDR3 spans 17 residues. V dropped 1 base and J dropped 2; count of bases not matched to a gene: 8. CDR3 DNA sequence: TGTGCCAGCAGTTTATTCGGGCGGGACAGGGAAAACTATGGCTACACCTTC. Translating it yields CASSLFGRDRENYGYTF.

The table lists this clone with a count of one. The V call is TRBV11-1, the J call TRBJ1-2, with D possibly being TRBD1 (6 bases). Trimming left V 5 bases short and J 4 bases short, with 17 bases between. This CDR3 comprises 15 residues. Per the germline V gene, CDR1 is SGHAT and CDR2 is FQDESV (reference sequence). CDR3: CASSQNGGDTYGYTF. CDR3 nucleotides: TGTGCCAGCAGCCAAAACGGGGGGGACACCTATGGCTACACCTTC.

The chain uses TRBV30 and TRBJ1-5; a possible D gene is TRBD1 (6 bases). The CDR3 spans 14 residues. CDR1 and CDR2 (germline): GTSNPN, SVGIG (reference sequence). V lost 2 bases, J lost 7 bases, and 15 bases lay in between. CDR3 residues: CAWSIRGLGQPQHF. As DNA, the CDR3 is TGTGCCTGGAGTATCAGGGGTTTGGGGCAGCCCCAGCATTTT.

The chain employs TRBV9 and TRBJ1-5; D is uncertain. The length of the CDR3 is 15 residues. Trimming removed 2 bases at V and 4 bases at J, with 13 bases between. The V gene's germline CDR1 is SGDLS and CDR2 YYNGEE. The CDR3 region is CASSVGSNGNQPQHF. CDR3 coding DNA: TGTGCCAGCAGCGTCGGGTCCAACGGGAATCAGCCCCAGCATTTT.

The gene calls are TRBV28 and TRBJ2-3; D is uncertain. The germline CDR1 and CDR2 sequences are MDHEN and SYDVKM. Trimming removed 6 bases from V and 0 bases from J, with 19 bases in between. The CDR3 length is 17 residues. The CDR3 nucleotides read TGTGCCAGCAGCACTCCCCTTATCACGCCTAGCACAGATACGCAGTATTTT. This gives the protein CASSTPLITPSTDTQYF.

The V call is TRBV19, the J call TRBJ1-5; the match to TRBD1 covers 7 bases. This CDR3 has 16 amino acids. V lost 3 bases, J lost 4 bases, and 9 bases stayed unmatched. Germline-derived CDR1 and CDR2 are LNHDA and SQIVND (reference sequence). The chain's CDR3 is CASSIPTGFGNQPQHF. In DNA, the CDR3 is TGTGCCAGTAGTATCCCGACAGGGTTTGGGAATCAGCCCCAGCATTTT.

This clone showed up just a few times. This rearrangement joins TRBV7-9 to TRBJ2-3, with D unresolved. The germline gives CDR1 SEHNR, CDR2 FQNEAQ (reference sequence). Trimming stripped 1 base from V and 1 base from J, with 21 bases between. The CDR3 is made up of 19 amino acids. CDR3: CASSLVSLRMRNRTDTQYF. As DNA, the CDR3 is TGTGCCAGCAGCTTAGTATCTCTGCGGATGCGGAATCGCACAGATACGCAGTATTTT.

The V and J genes are TRBV5-5 and TRBJ2-3; D is unclear. Trimming took off 1 base at V and 2 bases at J, with 11 bases between the two ends. The CDR3 consists of 15 residues. Per germline, CDR1 SGHKS and CDR2 YYEKEE (reference sequence). DNA of the CDR3: TGTGCCAGCAGCTTGCAGGTCGGAACCACAGATACGCAGTATTTT. Protein product: CASSLQVGTTDTQYF. The full variable domain, rest sourced from reference TRBV5-5 and TRBJ2-3, is DAGVTQSPTHLIKTRGQQVTLRCSPISGHKSVSWYQQVLGQGPQFIFQYYEKEERGRGNFPDRFSARQFPNYSSELNVNALLLGDSALYLCASSLQVGTTDTQYFGPGTRLTVL.

This clone was found a few times. This chain connects TRBV12-5 to TRBJ2-7; TRBD2 matches at 9 bases. The length of the CDR3 is 15 residues. The J segment lost 4 bases and the V segment lost 2 bases, leaving 6 bases of the junction unmatched. Germline CDR1 and CDR2: LGHNT and FRNRAP. CDR3: CASGLLSGSRYEQYF. In DNA form, the CDR3 reads TGTGCTAGTGGTTTGCTTAGCGGGAGTCGGTACGAGCAGTACTTC. The variable domain in full, completed from reference TRBV12-5 and TRBJ2-7, reads DARVTQTPRHKVTEMGQEVTMRCQPILGHNTVFWYRQTMMQGLELLAYFRNRAPLDDSGMPKDRFSAEMPDATLATLKIQPSEPRDSAVYFCASGLLSGSRYEQYFGPGTRLTVT.

The rearrangement links TRBV5-1 to TRBJ1-1; 9 bases align to TRBD1. The CDR3 is 16 amino acids. Germline loops: CDR1 SGHRS, CDR2 YFSETQ. V was pared by 0 bases and J by 5 bases, with 8 bases of the junction left unmatched. CDR3 nucleotides: TGCGCCAGCAGCTTGGGAAGGGACAGGGTTTGGACTGAAGCTTTCTTT. Protein: CASSLGRDRVWTEAFF.

The chain is built from TRBV12-2 and TRBJ1-5. TRBV12-2 is tagged as a pseudogene. The CDR3 contains 16 residues. CDR3 bases: TGTGCAAGTCCCCCCGTTCGGAGGTGCCGGGATCAGCCCCAGCATTTT. Its protein product is CASPPVRRCRDQPQHF.

The chain combines TRBV28 with TRBJ1-5; a possible D gene is TRBD1 (5 bases). Trimming left V 2 bases short and J 6 bases short, with 17 bases between. CDR1 and CDR2 from the germline V gene are MDHEN and SYDVKM. The CDR3 loop spans 16 amino acids. The DNA for the CDR3 is TGTGCCAGCAGTTTACTATCTCGGGGGGGGAGTCAGCCCCAGCATTTT. As protein: CASSLLSRGGSQPQHF.

The table lists this clone with a few counts. The chain joins TRBV28 to TRBJ1-1, with D maybe TRBD1 (5 bases). Trimming shortened V by 3 bases and J by 10 bases, and 12 bases separated the two germline ends. The germline CDR1 and CDR2 sequences are MDHEN and SYDVKM. The CDR3 is 12 amino acids. The CDR3: CASSLRGSGAFF. The CDR3 nucleotides read TGTGCCAGCAGTTTGCGGGGGAGTGGAGCTTTCTTT. Full variable domain (missing parts from reference TRBV28 and TRBJ1-1): DVKVTQSSRYLVKRTGEKVFLECVQDMDHENMFWYRQDPGLGLRLIYFSYDVKMKEKGDIPEGYSVSREKKERFSLILESASTNQTSMYLCASSLRGSGAFFGQGTRLTVV.

V and J are TRBV5-1 and TRBJ2-2; a weak D match, TRBD1 (5 bases). Germline V lookup: CDR1 SGHRS, CDR2 YFSETQ. The CDR3 sequence is 13 residues long. Trimming cost V 7 bases and J 4 bases, with 11 bases left between them. The CDR3 sequence is CASLRDFTGELFF. DNA of the CDR3: TGCGCCAGCCTCAGGGATTTCACCGGGGAGCTGTTTTTT.

This clone was detected only once. The V and J genes are TRBV28 and TRBJ2-7, with a possible D match to TRBD2 (5 bases). V lost 2 bases and J lost 0, with 11 bases in between. Germline V gene lookup returns CDR1 MDHEN and CDR2 SYDVKM. The CDR3 covers 15 residues. CDR3 DNA sequence: TGTGCCAGCAGTTTACGCCGGGATACCTCCTACGAGCAGTACTTC. It encodes CASSLRRDTSYEQYF.

The chain joins TRBV5-5 to TRBJ1-2; D remains ambiguous. V was pared by 4 bases and J by 7 bases, with 20 bases between. The CDR3 extends over 15 amino acids. CDR1 and CDR2 from the germline V gene are SGHKS and YYEKEE (reference sequence). The CDR3 coding sequence is TGTGCCAGCAGCCTTGGCGACCGAGGTGTTGGTGGCTACACCTTC. It yields the protein CASSLGDRGVGGYTF. Together with reference TRBV5-5 and TRBJ1-2, the CDR3 gives the full variable domain: DAGVTQSPTHLIKTRGQQVTLRCSPISGHKSVSWYQQVLGQGPQFIFQYYEKEERGRGNFPDRFSARQFPNYSSELNVNALLLGDSALYLCASSLGDRGVGGYTFGSGTRLTVV.

The chain employs TRBV5-6 and TRBJ2-5; 10 bases map to TRBD1. Unmatched junction bases numbered 15, after V lost 3 bases and J lost 4 bases. The CDR3 runs 18 residues. The germline gives CDR1 SGHDT, CDR2 YYEEEE. The CDR3 protein is CASSSLKADRGRRETQYF. The CDR3, as DNA: TGTGCCAGCAGCTCCCTAAAGGCCGACAGGGGGCGAAGAGAGACCCAGTACTTC.